Sequencing of this TCR beta chain was carried out in a study of OX40 agonist ivuxolimab in advanced cancers. Method: immunoSEQ multiplex PCR; TCRdb's copy keeps in-frame clones and lacks some. This repertoire shows fewer than 30,000 clones, more than 80% found once; its top ten account for about 8.9%. This clone was counted only a few times. Between the trimmed V and J ends, which lost 0 bases and 1 base, there was a span of 4 bases. Germline CDR1 SGHDT, CDR2 YYEEEE. The CDR3 is 13 amino acids. The rearrangement joins TRBV5-6 to TRBJ1-1; D not certain. Sequenced here: CD4+ or CD8+ T cells sorted from blood, sampled in a trial of the OX40 agonist ivuxolimab. The clonotype comes from an adult with an advanced solid tumor such as melanoma, head and neck, liver or kidney cancer. CDR3 bases: TGTGCCAGCAGCTTGGGGGAGAACACTGAAGCTTTCTTT. Amino acid sequence: CASSLGENTEAFF.